The 18 T cell receptor beta chains given below trace back to one sample, sequenced in a study of control samples from healthy donors and cancer patients. The method was immunoSEQ multiplex PCR; TCRdb's version includes in-frame clones alone and lacks a portion of them. The table shows 100,000 to 150,000 clones, with roughly 92% occurring only once. Sequenced sample: blood. The receptors here all came from a woman younger than 35 in good health.

CDR3 in amino acids: CASSKLGGGRQQETQYF. The CDR3 DNA is TGTGCCAGCAGCAAGTTGGGGGGGGGCAGACAGCAAGAGACCCAGTACTTC. The chain recombines TRBV28 with TRBJ2-5, with D perhaps TRBD2 (7 bases). Trimming pared 6 bases from V and 2 bases from J, leaving 22 bases between. The CDR3 loop spans 17 amino acids. Germline CDR1 reads MDHEN; CDR2 reads SYDVKM.

This chain links TRBV6-2 or TRBV6-3 with TRBJ2-3; D could derive from TRBD1 or TRBD2 (5 bases each). From germline, CDR1 is MNHEY and CDR2 SVGEGT. Trimming stripped 1 base from V and 0 bases from J, with 17 bases between. The CDR3 loop spans 18 amino acids. The CDR3 DNA reads as TGTGCCAGCAGTTACTTTCCGGGAACCGAGGGGAGCACAGATACGCAGTATTTT. Its translation: CASSYFPGTEGSTDTQYF.

The genes are TRBV3-1 (or the pseudogene TRBV3-2) and TRBJ2-1; D may be TRBD2 (6 bases). V gave up 1 base and J gave up 13 bases, with 14 bases separating them. This CDR3 spans 13 amino acids. Germline values: CDR1 LGHDT, CDR2 YNNKEL (reference sequence). Here the CDR3 DNA reads TGTGCCAGCAGCCAAGCCCCCGGAGCGGGTCAGTTCTTC. This translates into CASSQAPGAGQFF.

This chain joins TRBV3-1 (or the pseudogene TRBV3-2) and TRBJ1-1; 8 bases line up with TRBD1. This CDR3 spans 15 amino acids. Germline assignment: CDR1 LGHDT and CDR2 YNNKEL (reference sequence). Unmatched junction bases numbered 9, after V lost 4 bases and J lost 5 bases. The CDR3 DNA reads as TGTGCCAGCAGCCCACCAAACAGGGGGTTAACTGAAGCTTTCTTT. This gives the protein CASSPPNRGLTEAFF.

This sequence joins TRBV7-9 and TRBJ1-1; no clear D. The CDR3 runs 15 residues. Germline CDR1 and CDR2: SEHNR and FQNEAQ (reference sequence). The V gene lost 5 bases and the J gene lost 2 bases, with 15 bases spanning the gap. The CDR3, as DNA: TGTGCCAGCAGCCCGCCGGGAGGCCGCAACACTGAAGCTTTCTTT. Protein: CASSPPGGRNTEAFF.

V usage is TRBV19 and J usage is TRBJ2-7; D unresolved. The CDR3 is 13 residues long. Trimming took 5 bases from V and 1 from J, leaving 9 bases between them. The germline V gene encodes CDR1 LNHDA and CDR2 SQIVND (reference sequence). For the CDR3, the DNA is TGTGCCAGTAGTCCCCCCGCGTCCTACGAGCAGTACTTC. Amino acid sequence: CASSPPASYEQYF.

This chain connects TRBV27 to TRBJ2-3; TRBD2 agrees at 14 bases. The J segment lost 3 bases and the V segment lost 1 base, leaving 6 bases of the junction unmatched. CDR3 length equals 18 residues. From germline, CDR1 is MNHEY and CDR2 SMNVEV (reference sequence). The CDR3: CASSLWGTSGRWTDTQYF. CDR3 bases: TGTGCCAGCAGTTTATGGGGGACTAGCGGGAGATGGACAGATACGCAGTATTTT.

The sample holds a few counts of this clone. The same CDR3 arises from other DNA sequences in this sample as well. The chain joins TRBV7-2 to TRBJ2-5, with unresolved D. The CDR3 totals 12 residues. Per germline, CDR1 SGHTA and CDR2 FQGNSA. V lost 2 bases and J 4 bases, leaving 5 bases between the germline ends. CDR3 sequence: CASSLKSETQYF. In nucleotides, the CDR3 is TGTGCCAGCAGCTTAAAGTCAGAGACCCAGTACTTC.

This rearrangement joins TRBV7-9 to TRBJ1-2, with D uncertain. V was cut by 5 bases and J by 8 bases, with 21 bases left in between. The CDR3 has 15 amino acids. CDR1 and CDR2 (germline): SEHNR, FQNEAQ (reference sequence). The CDR3 loop is CASSQTPDQRRGYTF. As DNA, the CDR3 is TGTGCCAGCAGCCAAACTCCGGACCAACGGAGGGGCTACACCTTC. The full variable domain, its missing parts supplied by reference TRBV7-9 and TRBJ1-2, is DTGVSQNPRHKITKRGQNVTFRCDPISEHNRLYWYRQTLGQGPEFLTYFQNEAQLEKSRLLSDRFSAERPKGSFSTLEIQRTEQGDSAMYLCASSQTPDQRRGYTFGSGTRLTVV.

This chain uses TRBV10-1 with TRBJ2-3; either TRBD1 or TRBD2 may fit D (6 bases each). Germline lookup yields CDR1 WNHNN and CDR2 SYGVQD (reference sequence). Trimming cost V 10 bases and J 2 bases, with 19 bases left between them. There are 15 residues in the CDR3. DNA for the CDR3: TGCGCCACCAGGGGCACTAGCTCGCACACAGATACGCAGTATTTT. Residues: CATRGTSSHTDTQYF.

The V and J genes are TRBV5-4 and TRBJ1-4; D possibly corresponds to TRBD1 (6 bases). CDR3 length equals 17 residues. The ends were cut back, 0 bases at V and 5 bases at J, with 17 bases in the middle. Germline assignment: CDR1 SGHNT and CDR2 YYREEE (reference sequence). The CDR3 is CASSLGQDEGGNEKLFF. CDR3 in DNA: TGTGCCAGCAGCTTGGGACAGGATGAAGGGGGAAATGAAAAACTGTTTTTT.

The chain recombines TRBV4-3 with TRBJ1-1; D might be TRBD1 (5 bases). The V and J ends lost 0 bases and 0 bases respectively, with 17 bases between them. The CDR3 has 18 residues. In germline, CDR1 is LGHNA, CDR2 YSLEER. The CDR3 loop reads CASSQEVGRDSMNTEAFF. CDR3 coding DNA: TGCGCCAGCAGCCAAGAGGTGGGCCGAGACAGCATGAACACTGAAGCTTTCTTT.

The rearrangement links TRBV14 to TRBJ2-3, with a possible D match to TRBD2 (5 bases). V was clipped by 4 bases and J by 6 bases, with 14 bases between them. The germline V gene has CDR1 SGHDN and CDR2 FVKESK. The CDR3 totals 14 residues. The CDR3 nucleotides are TGTGCCAGCAGCCCCGGCTCCCGGGATGATACGCAGTATTTT. Translation gives CASSPGSRDDTQYF. The complete variable domain, with remaining parts taken from reference TRBV14 and TRBJ2-3, reads EAGVTQFPSHSVIEKGQTVTLRCDPISGHDNLYWYRRVMGKEIKFLLHFVKESKQDESGMPNNRFLAERTGGTYSTLKVQPAELEDSGVYFCASSPGSRDDTQYFGPGTRLTVL.

This sequence joins TRBV7-2 and TRBJ2-2, with D uncertain. The CDR3 is 15 amino acids. Germline CDR1 and CDR2: SGHTA and FQGNSA. With 2 bases removed from V and 0 bases from J, the gap between germline ends came to 7 bases. The chain's CDR3 is CASSLLSANTGELFF. CDR3 DNA: TGTGCCAGCAGCTTACTATCAGCGAACACCGGGGAGCTGTTTTTT. Full variable domain (missing parts from reference TRBV7-2 and TRBJ2-2): GAGVSQSPSNKVTEKGKDVELRCDPISGHTALYWYRQSLGQGLEFLIYFQGNSAPDKSGLPSDRFSAERTGGSVSTLTIQRTQQEDSAVYLCASSLLSANTGELFFGEGSRLTVL.

This chain links TRBV30 with TRBJ1-1; 8 bases line up with TRBD1. V was pared by 2 bases and J by 5 bases, with 10 bases of the junction left unmatched. Germline V gene data show CDR1 as GTSNPN and CDR2 as SVGIG (reference sequence). CDR3 length: 15 amino acids. Here the CDR3 reads CAWSPLDRVGTEAFF. The CDR3 DNA reads as TGTGCCTGGAGTCCATTGGACAGGGTCGGGACTGAAGCTTTCTTT.

The chain combines TRBV2 with TRBJ2-7; 8 positions match TRBD1. The CDR3 loop spans 11 amino acids. The germline V gene encodes CDR1 SNHLY and CDR2 FYNNEI. Trimming cost V 7 bases and J 9 bases; bases outside gene matches: 5. The CDR3 loop is CASKKQGGQYF. CDR3 DNA: TGTGCCAGCAAGAAACAGGGGGGGCAGTACTTC.

The V call is TRBV7-3, the J call TRBJ2-3, with D perhaps TRBD2 (6 bases). The CDR3 totals 16 residues. V was trimmed by 1 base and J by 2 bases, leaving 13 bases between them. Germline lookup yields CDR1 SGHTA and CDR2 FQGTGA. This chain's CDR3 is CASSLRGDSHTDTQYF. The CDR3 region has the DNA TGTGCCAGCAGCTTAAGAGGGGACTCTCACACAGATACGCAGTATTTT.

V is TRBV7-8 and J is TRBJ2-1; no clear D. Germline loops: CDR1 SGHVS, CDR2 FQNEAQ. CDR3 length: 13 amino acids. Trimming stripped 1 base from V and 6 bases from J, with 7 bases between. The CDR3 reads CASSLEWRNEQFF. The CDR3 DNA sequence: TGTGCCAGCAGCTTAGAATGGCGCAATGAGCAGTTCTTC.